The entry below describes one T cell receptor beta chain. RNA totalling roughly 0.45 to 1 ug underwent reverse transcription with random hexamers. Amplification of TCR beta CDR3 spanned 54 Vbeta and 13 Jbeta via immunoSEQ multiplex PCR. TCRdb redid the calling of the immunoSEQ multiplex PCR reads with MiXCR, one entry per CDR3 protein. The sample consists of 330,000 or so distinct CDR3 sequences, roughly 85% of them appearing once. The sample is drawn from a study of CD8 T cells in Susac syndrome. V shed 6 bases and J shed 4 bases, with 19 bases lying between them. The germline V gene encodes CDR1 MNHEY and CDR2 SMNVEV (reference sequence). CDR3 length: 15 amino acids.

The source of this sequence is a human donor with multiple sclerosis. The chain links TRBV27 to TRBJ2-7; perhaps TRBD2 as D (6 bases). Sequencing was performed on CD8+ T cells from PBMCs. The CDR3 reads CASSPYGSGLYEQYF. CDR3 bases: TGTGCCAGCAGCCCCTATGGTAGCGGCCTTTACGAGCAGTACTTC.